A single sample gave rise to the 21 T cell receptor beta chains below, sequenced in a study of blood T cell repertoires in COVID-19. The data were produced by immunoSEQ multiplex PCR, yet TCRdb's version contains in-frame clones alone and is incomplete. This sample has fewer than 300,000 clones; approximately 89% occur once, and the top ten carry approximately 2.2%. The sequencing input was peripheral blood. These receptor sequences come from a woman between 50 and 59 years old with acute or convalescent COVID-19.

The chain is built from TRBV21-1 and TRBJ1-1; TRBD1 is the table's D call, not checked against the DNA. TRBV21-1 is an annotated pseudogene. The CDR3 runs 19 residues. Here the CDR3 reads CASVPSRRAGQIGNTEAFF. DNA of the CDR3: TGTGCCAGCGTCCCGTCCCGCAGAGCAGGACAGATCGGGAACACTGAAGCTTTCTTT.

This chain joins TRBV7-2 and TRBJ2-1; 8 bases agree with TRBD1. J gave up 8 bases and V 2 bases, and 8 bases lay outside the gene matches. This CDR3 is built from 15 residues. The germline V gene has CDR1 SGHTA and CDR2 FQGNSA. The CDR3 coding sequence is TGTGCCAGCAGCTTATCGGCAGGGGGCAAGGATGAGCAGTTCTTC. It is translated as CASSLSAGGKDEQFF.

The chain combines TRBV6-2 or TRBV6-3 with TRBJ1-1; tentatively, D is TRBD1 (5 bases). The germline CDR1 and CDR2 sequences are MNHEY and SVGEGT. The CDR3 covers 12 residues. V lost 0 bases and J 8 bases, leaving 7 bases between the germline ends. The CDR3 region is CASSYSDSEAFF. CDR3 DNA sequence: TGTGCCAGCAGTTACTCCGACAGCGAAGCTTTCTTT.

This clone was detected only a few times. The V and J genes are TRBV18 and TRBJ1-4; D might be TRBD1 (5 bases). Trimming took off 2 bases at V and 7 bases at J, with 17 bases between the two ends. Germline loops: CDR1 KGHSH, CDR2 LQKENI. This CDR3 has 16 residues. The DNA of the CDR3 is TGTGCCAGCTCACCAAACTCAGGGCATGTCGGTGAAAAACTGTTTTTT. It translates to CASSPNSGHVGEKLFF.

This sequence joins TRBV7-2 and TRBJ1-4; D gene uncertain. Germline assignment: CDR1 SGHTA and CDR2 FQGNSA. The CDR3 has 15 amino acids. V was clipped by 1 base and J by 4 bases, with 10 bases between them. CDR3 amino acids: CASSLVLGSNEKLFF. The CDR3 nucleotides read TGTGCCAGCAGCTTAGTTTTAGGGAGTAATGAAAAACTGTTTTTT.

The chain combines TRBV6-6 with TRBJ1-1; D is uncertain. Looked up from germline, CDR1 is MNHNY and CDR2 is SVGAGI (reference sequence). V dropped 5 bases and J dropped 10 bases, with 11 bases sitting between them. CDR3 length: 11 amino acids. This CDR3 is CASSATGRAFF. In DNA, the CDR3 is TGTGCCAGCAGTGCAACCGGGAGAGCTTTCTTT.

This sequence joins TRBV4-1 and TRBJ2-7, with 10 bases that match TRBD2. The CDR3 totals 17 residues. Trimming removed 4 bases from V and 0 bases from J; junction bases left unmatched: 9. CDR1 is MGHRA and CDR2 is YSYEKL in the germline V gene. CDR3: CASSPSPGLAASYEQYF. The CDR3 nucleotides read TGCGCCAGCAGCCCTTCGCCTGGACTAGCGGCCTCCTACGAGCAGTACTTC.

In its sample, this clone was seen a few times. This chain links TRBV11-2 with TRBJ1-2; D ambiguous. The CDR3 runs 14 residues. Trimming stripped 6 bases from V and 3 bases from J, with 14 bases between. Germline assignment: CDR1 SGHAT and CDR2 FQNNGV. DNA of the CDR3: TGTGCCAGCAGTTTCGGAGTTGGAGACTATGGCTACACCTTC. It is translated as CASSFGVGDYGYTF.

The genes are TRBV28 and TRBJ1-1; no clear D gene. Trimming cost V 6 bases and J 2 bases, with 10 bases left between them. This CDR3 has 13 residues. CDR1 MDHEN and CDR2 SYDVKM come from the germline V gene. The CDR3 loop reads CASRTDLNTEAFF. The CDR3 DNA reads TGTGCCAGCAGGACTGACCTTAACACTGAAGCTTTCTTT. Variable domain in full (rest from reference TRBV28 and TRBJ1-1): DVKVTQSSRYLVKRTGEKVFLECVQDMDHENMFWYRQDPGLGLRLIYFSYDVKMKEKGDIPEGYSVSREKKERFSLILESASTNQTSMYLCASRTDLNTEAFFGQGTRLTVV.

The chain links TRBV3-1 (or the pseudogene TRBV3-2) to TRBJ2-7; D gene uncertain. V was shortened by 0 bases and J by 2 bases, with 11 bases between the two germline ends. Germline V gene data show CDR1 as LGHDT and CDR2 as YNNKEL (reference sequence). This CDR3 contains 15 residues. CDR3 nucleotides: TGTGCCAGCAGCCAAGAGGGCTCCTTTGCCTACGAGCAGTACTTC. It is translated as CASSQEGSFAYEQYF.

The chain couples TRBV29-1 to TRBJ2-1; 8 bases agree with TRBD2. This CDR3 region has 16 residues. Germline CDR1 SQVTM, CDR2 ANQGSEA. V dropped 5 bases and J dropped 5; count of bases not matched to a gene: 14. The CDR3 here is CSVRRGGLFPDNEQFF. Written as DNA, the CDR3 is TGCAGCGTTCGTCGGGGGGGACTTTTCCCGGACAATGAGCAGTTCTTC.

About this clone: Other DNA sequences in the sample encode the same CDR3. The gene calls are TRBV6-5 and TRBJ1-1; D ambiguous. The CDR3 has 14 residues. The germline V gene encodes CDR1 MNHEY and CDR2 SVGAGI. Trimming stripped 2 bases from V and 1 base from J, with 8 bases between. In nucleotides, the CDR3 is TGTGCCAGCAGTTACGGGCAAGGGAACACTGAAGCTTTCTTT. Translation: CASSYGQGNTEAFF.

V is TRBV6-5 and J is TRBJ2-2, with D possibly TRBD1 on 6 matching bases. This CDR3 has 16 amino acids. Trimming shortened V by 0 bases and J by 5 bases, and 13 bases separated the two germline ends. The germline gives CDR1 MNHEY, CDR2 SVGAGI. The CDR3 DNA is TGTGCCAGCAGTTACTCGATGGGGGCGCAGACCGGGGAGCTGTTTTTT. Residues: CASSYSMGAQTGELFF.

This clone occurred once. The chain is built from TRBV19 and TRBJ2-1; a possible D gene is TRBD2 (6 bases). The CDR3 sequence is 14 residues long. V lost 4 bases and J 6 bases, leaving 13 bases between the germline ends. Germline-derived CDR1 and CDR2 are LNHDA and SQIVND (reference sequence). DNA of the CDR3: TGTGCCAGTAGTAGCGGGACTGATTTCAATGAGCAGTTCTTC. It is translated as CASSSGTDFNEQFF.

This chain links TRBV28 with TRBJ1-2; D gene unclear. V lost 6 bases to trimming and J lost 4 bases, with 9 bases between them. Germline CDR1 and CDR2: MDHEN and SYDVKM. The CDR3 length is 12 residues. The CDR3 DNA reads as TGTGCCAGCAGCCTAAGGAGCTATGGCTACACCTTC. Protein product: CASSLRSYGYTF.

The chain uses TRBV6-2 or TRBV6-3 and TRBJ2-1; 8 nucleotides align to TRBD2. This CDR3 is built from 14 residues. CDR1 and CDR2 (germline): MNHEY, SVGEGT. V lost 4 bases, J lost 10 bases, and 9 bases stayed unmatched. CDR3 DNA sequence: TGTGCCAGCAGTTTGGCGGGGGGCCCAAGCGAGCAGTTCTTC. Encoded protein: CASSLAGGPSEQFF.

This clone was recorded only once. The chain uses TRBV19 and TRBJ2-7; TRBD2 agrees at 7 bases. Germline CDR1 is LNHDA and CDR2 is SQIVND (reference sequence). The J segment lost 5 bases and the V segment lost 8 bases, leaving 9 bases of the junction unmatched. CDR3 length equals 13 residues. The CDR3 region is CASSEGGADEQYF. The CDR3 DNA follows: TGTGCCAGTTCCGAGGGAGGGGCGGACGAGCAGTACTTC.

The gene calls are TRBV6-5 and TRBJ2-1; 8 nucleotides agree with TRBD2. V dropped 10 bases and J dropped 6; count of bases not matched to a gene: 11. This CDR3 contains 14 residues. The V gene's germline CDR1 is MNHEY and CDR2 SVGAGI. The CDR3 loop is CATFRVAGGNEQFF. As DNA, the CDR3 is TGTGCCACCTTCCGGGTTGCGGGAGGCAATGAGCAGTTCTTC.

The rearrangement links TRBV5-5 to TRBJ1-1; 7 nucleotides match TRBD1. The CDR3 runs 15 residues. The ends lost 2 bases at V and 11 bases at J; junction bases unmatched: 15. Germline CDR1 is SGHKS and CDR2 is YYEKEE (reference sequence). CDR3 protein: CASSFSGQALEEAFF. CDR3 bases: TGTGCCAGCAGCTTTTCCGGACAGGCCCTGGAGGAGGCTTTCTTT.

The chain uses TRBV19 and TRBJ1-6; unclear D gene. CDR3 length: 17 amino acids. Deletions cut 6 bases from V and 8 bases from J, with 23 bases between. Germline V gene data show CDR1 as LNHDA and CDR2 as SQIVND (reference sequence). The CDR3 sequence: CASSLRLGSQRDSPLHF. The CDR3 DNA is TGTGCCAGTAGCCTCAGATTGGGAAGTCAGAGGGATTCACCCCTCCACTTT. The full variable domain, rest sourced from reference TRBV19 and TRBJ1-6, is DGGITQSPKYLFRKEGQNVTLSCEQNLNHDAMYWYRQDPGQGLRLIYYSQIVNDFQKGDIAEGYSVSREKKESFPLTVTSAQKNPTAFYLCASSLRLGSQRDSPLHFGNGTRLTVT.

This clone was observed once. The V call is TRBV7-2, the J call TRBJ2-2; 8 bases align to TRBD2. Germline V gene sequence: CDR1 SGHTA, CDR2 FQGNSA. With 1 base clipped from V and 1 base from J, the junction kept 5 bases outside the gene matches. The CDR3 is made up of 17 amino acids. The CDR3 DNA follows: TGTGCCAGCAGCTTAGGAGCGGGGGCCGGGAACACCGGGGAGCTGTTTTTT. Translated, it gives CASSLGAGAGNTGELFF.